This passage covers 8 T cell receptor beta chains from one sample sequenced in a study of early T cells in non-severe SARS-CoV-2 infection. Each CDR3 protein gets one entry after TCRdb re-called the 5' RACE reads with MiXCR. Of tens of thousands of distinct CDR3 sequences in the sample, 8.5% to 10% were seen once. Sequencing input: whole blood. The receptors stem from an adult who was a healthcare worker with PCR-confirmed SARS-CoV-2 infection or an uninfected control (not recorded which).

The V gene is TRBV2, the J gene TRBJ2-7, with D hard to call. Germline assignment: CDR1 SNHLY and CDR2 FYNNEI. CDR3 length: 15 amino acids. V was trimmed by 0 bases and J by 3 bases, leaving 12 bases between them. CDR3: CASSEAGRALYEQYF. CDR3 nucleotides: TGTGCCAGCAGTGAAGCGGGTAGAGCACTCTACGAGCAGTACTTC.

This clonotype has a handful of counts. The V call is TRBV12-3 or TRBV12-4, the J call TRBJ1-5; 9 positions agree with TRBD1. With V trimmed by 3 bases and J by 4 bases, 10 bases remained unmatched. This CDR3 is 17 amino acids long. This CDR3 is CASSFFPGTGRNQPQHF. The CDR3 DNA reads TGTGCCAGCAGTTTTTTCCCTGGGACAGGGAGGAATCAGCCCCAGCATTTT.

The table lists this clonotype with a few counts. The chain links TRBV11-2 to TRBJ1-1; no clear D gene. From germline, CDR1 is SGHAT and CDR2 FQNNGV. Deletions cut 4 bases from V and 1 base from J, with 7 bases between. The CDR3 length is 13 residues. CDR3 protein: CASSWNSNTEAFF. The CDR3 DNA sequence: TGTGCCAGCAGCTGGAACTCGAACACTGAAGCTTTCTTT.

This clonotype occurred a few times. This rearrangement joins TRBV7-2 to TRBJ2-7; 9 nucleotides match TRBD1. The CDR3 runs to 15 residues. With V trimmed by 7 bases and J by 5 bases, 12 bases remained unmatched. CDR1 is SGHTA, CDR2 FQGNSA, per germline. Written as DNA, the CDR3 is TGTGCCAGCACCTATCGACGGACAGGGGCCGACGAGCAGTACTTC. Its translation is CASTYRRTGADEQYF.

The table lists this clonotype with many counts. V gene TRBV5-6 combines with J gene TRBJ2-7; possible D gene TRBD1, 6 bases. CDR3 size: 14 residues. The V end was cut by 1 base, the J end by 1 base, with 9 bases between. In germline, CDR1 is SGHDT, CDR2 YYEEEE. The CDR3 sequence is CASSLTGNSYEQYF. The CDR3 DNA reads as TGTGCCAGCAGCTTGACAGGGAATTCCTACGAGCAGTACTTC.

This clonotype was picked up a small number of times. The gene calls are TRBV5-5 and TRBJ1-2; the D is unclear. The CDR3 covers 13 residues. Germline V gene lookup returns CDR1 SGHKS and CDR2 YYEKEE (reference sequence). V was clipped by 0 bases and J by 6 bases, with 9 bases between them. The CDR3 DNA reads TGTGCCAGCAGCTTGGTGGGCCTGGATGGCTACACCTTC. Encoded protein: CASSLVGLDGYTF.

This clonotype was detected many times. This rearrangement joins TRBV7-8 to TRBJ2-3; D is possibly TRBD2 (6 bases). V was trimmed by 1 base and J by 0 bases, leaving 8 bases between them. The CDR3 extends over 15 amino acids. CDR1 SGHVS and CDR2 FQNEAQ come from the germline V gene. The CDR3 region has the DNA TGTGCCAGCAGCTTAGTCGGGAGCAGCACAGATACGCAGTATTTT. Amino acids: CASSLVGSSTDTQYF.

At least ten counts were recorded for this clonotype. Here the CDR3 DNA reads TGCGCCAGCAGCCCGACAGGGAACTCCTACGAGCAGTACTTC. It codes for CASSPTGNSYEQYF. This chain uses TRBV5-1 with TRBJ2-7, with 7 positions matching TRBD1. V lost 4 bases and J lost 0; bases outside the gene matches: 4. CDR3 size: 14 residues. Germline CDR1 and CDR2: SGHRS and YFSETQ.